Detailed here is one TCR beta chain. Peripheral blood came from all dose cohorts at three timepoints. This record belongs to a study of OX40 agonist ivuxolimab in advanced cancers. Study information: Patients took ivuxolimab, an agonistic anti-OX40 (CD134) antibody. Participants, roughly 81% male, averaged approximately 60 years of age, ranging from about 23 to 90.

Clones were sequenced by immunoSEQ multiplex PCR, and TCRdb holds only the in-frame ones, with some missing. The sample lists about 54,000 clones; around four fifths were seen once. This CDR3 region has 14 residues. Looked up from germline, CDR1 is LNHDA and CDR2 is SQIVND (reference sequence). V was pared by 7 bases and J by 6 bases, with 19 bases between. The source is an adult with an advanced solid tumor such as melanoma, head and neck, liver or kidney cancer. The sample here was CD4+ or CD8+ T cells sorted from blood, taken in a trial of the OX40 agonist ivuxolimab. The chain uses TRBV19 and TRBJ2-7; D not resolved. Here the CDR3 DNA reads TGTGCCAGTACCTCCTCAATACGGGTAGGCGAGCAGTACTTC. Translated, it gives CASTSSIRVGEQYF.